The 17 T cell receptor beta chains reported below all come from one sample, sequenced in a study of T cells in Graves' hyperthyroidism and ophthalmopathy. From RNA transcripts, TCR beta CDR3 regions were amplified. During a first-round RT-PCR of the TCR CDR3, the HTBI primer set was used. TCRdb called the multiplex PCR reads again in MiXCR, with one record for every CDR3 protein. The sample consists of hundreds of thousands of distinct CDR3 sequences, less than 15% of them appearing once. The sequenced sample was blood. The receptors were sampled from a woman under 30 with Graves' hyperthyroidism.

This clonotype was counted many times. The chain uses TRBV28 and TRBJ1-6, with D possibly matching TRBD1 (5 bases). Trimming took off 9 bases at V and 7 bases at J, with 13 bases between the two ends. There are 13 residues in the CDR3. Germline CDR1 and CDR2: MDHEN and SYDVKM. The CDR3 protein is CASITEGNSPLHF. The CDR3 DNA reads TGTGCCAGTATCACCGAGGGGAATTCACCCCTCCACTTT.

The rearrangement links TRBV6-2 or TRBV6-3 to TRBJ2-7; a possible D gene is TRBD1 (5 bases). This CDR3 contains 16 residues. With 7 bases removed from V and 2 bases from J, the gap between germline ends came to 21 bases. The V gene's germline CDR1 is MNHEY and CDR2 SVGEGT. CDR3 amino acids: CASTLGELGPAYEQYF. The CDR3, as DNA: TGTGCCAGCACCCTGGGTGAACTGGGGCCTGCCTACGAGCAGTACTTC.

This clonotype was seen ten or more times. V gene TRBV19 combines with J gene TRBJ1-3, with D possibly TRBD1 on 5 matching bases. This CDR3 has 16 residues. Trimming removed 5 bases at V and 3 bases at J, with 17 bases between. Germline V gives CDR1 LNHDA, CDR2 SQIVND (reference sequence). The CDR3, as DNA: TGTGCCAGTAGTGTCATCTCCGGGACTGGTGGAAACACCATATATTTT. Its protein product is CASSVISGTGGNTIYF.

This chain joins TRBV29-1 and TRBJ1-1; no reliable D call. The CDR3 totals 14 residues. Germline CDR1 reads SQVTM; CDR2 reads ANQGSEA. V shed 5 bases and J shed 0 bases, with 13 bases lying between them. Here the CDR3 DNA reads TGCAGCGTTATGAACAGTGAGCTGAACACTGAAGCTTTCTTT. Translating it yields CSVMNSELNTEAFF.

J is TRBJ2-7 and V is TRBV7-6; 9 bases align to TRBD2. The CDR3 extends over 14 amino acids. Germline CDR1 reads SGHVS; CDR2 reads FNYEAQ. The V and J ends lost 6 bases and 7 bases, in that order; junction bases with no gene match: 10. CDR3 residues: CASSFGTSPREQYF. The DNA of the CDR3 is TGTGCCAGCAGTTTCGGGACTAGCCCGCGGGAGCAGTACTTC. Supplemented by reference TRBV7-6 and TRBJ2-7, the full variable domain reads GAGVSQSPRYKVTKRGQDVALRCDPISGHVSLYWYRQALGQGPEFLTYFNYEAQQDKSGLPNDRFSAERPEGSISTLTIQRTEQRDSAMYRCASSFGTSPREQYFGPGTRLTVT.

This clonotype was detected many times. This chain joins TRBV11-3 and TRBJ2-3; 9 bases fit TRBD1. The CDR3 extends over 18 amino acids. V shed 0 bases, J shed 2 bases, and the junction held 9 bases outside the gene matches. Germline CDR1 SGHNT, CDR2 YENEEA. The CDR3 nucleotides read TGTGCCAGCAGCTTAGATGTCTGGGGACAGGGATCCACAGATACGCAGTATTTT. As protein: CASSLDVWGQGSTDTQYF. The variable domain in full, completed from reference TRBV11-3 and TRBJ2-3, reads EAGVVQSPRYKIIEKKQPVAFWCNPISGHNTLYWYLQNLGQGPELLIRYENEEAVDDSQLPKDRFSAERLKGVDSTLKIQPAELGDSAVYLCASSLDVWGQGSTDTQYFGPGTRLTVL.

This chain connects TRBV5-1 to TRBJ2-1; TRBD2 agrees at 10 bases. V lost 5 bases and J lost 0; bases outside the gene matches: 11. Germline loops: CDR1 SGHRS, CDR2 YFSETQ. The CDR3 contains 18 residues. CDR3 sequence: CASRPALAGVGSYNEQFF. DNA of the CDR3: TGCGCCAGCAGGCCCGCTCTAGCGGGAGTGGGCTCCTACAATGAGCAGTTCTTC.

This clonotype was observed many times. This chain links TRBV20-1 with TRBJ2-2, with 7 bases lining up with TRBD2. J was trimmed by 8 bases and V by 2 bases; bases with no gene match: 5. The length of the CDR3 is 13 residues. The germline CDR1 and CDR2 sequences are DFQATT and SNEGSKA (reference sequence). The CDR3 reads CSARLPLAGELFF. CDR3 coding DNA: TGCAGTGCTAGACTTCCACTAGCGGGGGAGCTGTTTTTT.

This clonotype was counted many times. The chain joins TRBV2 to TRBJ2-7, with no clear D. This CDR3 has 12 amino acids. CDR1 is SNHLY, CDR2 FYNNEI, per germline. V lost 6 bases and J lost 6, with 12 bases in between. CDR3 sequence reads: CASSVRAGEQYF. CDR3 nucleotides: TGTGCCAGCAGCGTACGGGCTGGCGAGCAGTACTTC.

V gene TRBV10-3 combines with J gene TRBJ1-4; unclear D gene. V lost 9 bases, J lost 4 bases, and 12 bases lay in between. CDR1 and CDR2 from the germline V gene are ENHRY and SYGVKD. The CDR3 loop spans 13 amino acids. The CDR3 protein is CAIRAAYNEKLFF. In DNA, the CDR3 is TGTGCCATACGGGCAGCATATAATGAAAAACTGTTTTTT.

Note on this clonotype: One end of the junction does not line up with germline, which may come from a read error. The chain recombines TRBV7-7 with TRBJ1-1; D not resolved. The CDR3 contains 13 residues. From germline, CDR1 is SSHAT and CDR2 FNYEAQ (reference sequence). In nucleotides, the CDR3 is TGTGCTAGCAGCTCAACTCCCTCCTCCAAAGCTTTCTTT. This codes for CASSSTPSSKAFF.

This clonotype has only a few counts. This chain uses TRBV25-1 with TRBJ2-5; D ambiguous. This CDR3 has 16 residues. Germline V gene lookup returns CDR1 MGHDK and CDR2 SYGVNS. Trimming left V 2 bases short and J 1 base short, with 14 bases between. CDR3 protein: CASSEPSGGPQETQYF. As DNA, the CDR3 is TGTGCCAGCAGTGAACCATCGGGCGGACCCCAAGAGACCCAGTACTTC.

The V call is TRBV20-1, the J call TRBJ2-3; 9 bases agree with TRBD1. V shed 3 bases and J 2 bases; nucleotides not matched to a gene: 6. The CDR3 loop spans 15 amino acids. The germline V gene encodes CDR1 DFQATT and CDR2 SNEGSKA (reference sequence). CDR3 in amino acids: CSASRDRGFTDTQYF. DNA of the CDR3: TGCAGTGCTAGTAGAGACAGGGGGTTCACAGATACGCAGTATTTT.

This clonotype was counted at least ten times. The DNA for the CDR3 is TGCAGTGCTAGAAACCCCGTGAGGGGTGAGCAGTTCTTC. Amino acid sequence: CSARNPVRGEQFF. The chain is built from TRBV20-1 and TRBJ2-1; TRBD1 or TRBD2 may be the D gene (5 bases each). The CDR3 is 13 amino acids. Germline V lookup: CDR1 DFQATT, CDR2 SNEGSKA (reference sequence). Trimming took 2 bases from V and 9 from J, leaving 14 bases between them.

The table lists this clonotype with many counts. The chain links TRBV7-9 to TRBJ2-7; 7 bases are shared with TRBD2. Germline CDR1 SEHNR, CDR2 FQNEAQ (reference sequence). CDR3 size: 15 residues. The junction had 4 bases not matched to a gene; V was cut back by 0 bases and J by 2 bases. Here the CDR3 reads CASSLAAGETYEQYF. CDR3 DNA sequence: TGTGCCAGCAGCTTAGCGGCGGGAGAGACCTACGAGCAGTACTTC.

This clonotype appeared many times. This CDR3 is CASGGYRARGSGNTIYF. The CDR3 DNA reads TGTGCCAGCGGGGGTTACAGGGCACGGGGCTCTGGAAACACCATATATTTT. The chain joins TRBV12-3 or TRBV12-4 to TRBJ1-3, with D possibly being TRBD1 (6 bases). Trimming removed 8 bases at V and 0 bases at J, with 20 bases between. CDR3 size: 17 residues.

This clonotype was seen a few times. The V gene is TRBV25-1, the J gene TRBJ1-2; D uncertain. CDR1 is MGHDK and CDR2 is SYGVNS in the germline V gene. Trimming took off 3 bases at V and 2 bases at J, with 10 bases between the two ends. The CDR3 totals 14 residues. The CDR3 sequence is CASSEVDGNYGYTF. The CDR3 DNA is TGTGCCAGCAGTGAGGTGGATGGAAACTATGGCTACACCTTC.